This TCR beta chain was observed in a study of naive and memory T cell subsets. Regarding the study as a whole: This RNA-based method may be sensitive to activation-related transcript changes.

A UMI-containing oligonucleotide was joined by 3' ligation to the TCR cDNA template. Four PCR rounds used nested alpha and beta constant region primers plus the SP2 primer. Alpha and beta constant region primers primed reverse transcription for blood and skin samples. TCRdb reprocessed the 5' RACE reads via MiXCR and lists one record per CDR3 protein. The table has tens of thousands of distinct CDR3 sequences, around 8% seen once. The germline V and J ends were trimmed by 1 base and 4 bases, with 17 bases remaining between them. The CDR3 length is 17 residues. Germline CDR1 reads SGHVS; CDR2 reads FQNEAQ. Note on this clonotype: Its antigen is undetermined.

This chain joins TRBV7-8 and TRBJ1-5; tentative D call: TRBD1 (6 bases). The source is a female donor in good health. CDR3: CASSLVSYREANQPQHF. The CDR3 DNA sequence: TGTGCCAGCAGCTTAGTTTCCTACAGGGAAGCTAATCAGCCCCAGCATTTT. Full variable domain (outside the CDR3, taken from reference TRBV7-8 and TRBJ1-5): GAGVSQSPRYKVAKRGQDVALRCDPISGHVSLFWYQQALGQGPEFLTYFQNEAQLDKSGLPSDRFFAERPEGSVSTLKIQRTQQEDSAVYLCASSLVSYREANQPQHFGDGTRLSIL.